These 12 T cell receptor beta chains were sequenced from one sample in a study of response to subunit inactivated influenza vaccine. TCRdb re-called the RT-PCR reads with MiXCR, one entry per CDR3 protein. The table includes some 800,000 distinct CDR3 sequences, roughly 20% detected once. Sequencing used PBMCs from blood, obtained 5 to 6 days after vaccination. The receptors were gathered from a man in his forties or fifties who received an inactivated influenza vaccine.

The V call is TRBV5-1, the J call TRBJ2-3; D is ambiguous. CDR3 length: 14 amino acids. The germline V gene encodes CDR1 SGHRS and CDR2 YFSETQ. Trimming shortened V by 2 bases and J by 3 bases, and 10 bases separated the two germline ends. The CDR3 sequence: CASSFSSDTDTQYF. The CDR3 coding sequence is TGCGCCAGCAGCTTTTCCTCGGATACAGATACGCAGTATTTT.

V usage is TRBV20-1 and J usage is TRBJ2-7; D may be TRBD2 (7 bases). The CDR3 is 13 amino acids. Germline values: CDR1 DFQATT, CDR2 SNEGSKA (reference sequence). V lost 7 bases, J lost 4 bases, and 17 bases lay in between. Written as DNA, the CDR3 is TGCAGTGTAAGGGGGGGGCCGGGATACGAGCAGTACTTC. Residues: CSVRGGPGYEQYF.

V and J are TRBV12-3 or TRBV12-4 and TRBJ2-7, with no clear D. The CDR3 contains 12 residues. The V and J ends lost 7 bases and 4 bases respectively, with 11 bases between them. CDR3 amino acids: CASTYSPYEQYF. The CDR3 region has the DNA TGTGCCAGCACCTATAGTCCTTACGAGCAGTACTTC.

A few counts support this clonotype. V usage is TRBV12-3 or TRBV12-4 and J usage is TRBJ2-7; maybe TRBD2 (7 bases). The CDR3 length is 14 residues. The V gene lost 6 bases and the J gene lost 7 bases, with 19 bases spanning the gap. Here the CDR3 DNA reads TGTGCCAGCAGCCCTGGGGGGGCCGTGGGGGAGCAGTACTTC. Protein product: CASSPGGAVGEQYF.

The table lists this clonotype with a few counts. The chain combines TRBV5-1 with TRBJ2-3, with 12 bases identical to TRBD2. After removal of 6 bases from V and 2 bases from J, the junction contained 7 bases not matched to a gene. The CDR3 spans 16 residues. Germline CDR1 is SGHRS and CDR2 is YFSETQ. The CDR3 region has the DNA TGCGCCAGCATATTAGGACTAGCGGGATCCACAGATACGCAGTATTTT. It yields the protein CASILGLAGSTDTQYF.

This rearrangement joins TRBV2 to TRBJ2-7; 8 bases fit TRBD2. Germline CDR1 and CDR2: SNHLY and FYNNEI. The V gene end was trimmed by 4 bases and the J gene end by 2 bases; junction bases not matched to a gene: 10. The CDR3 consists of 16 residues. The CDR3 is CASSGALSGATYEQYF. Here the CDR3 DNA reads TGTGCCAGCAGTGGGGCCCTTAGCGGGGCCACCTACGAGCAGTACTTC.

This chain uses TRBV9 with TRBJ2-1, with D possibly TRBD1 on 8 matching bases. V lost 6 bases to trimming and J lost 4 bases, with 20 bases between them. CDR1 SGDLS and CDR2 YYNGEE come from the germline V gene. CDR3 length: 16 residues. In nucleotides, the CDR3 is TGTGCCAGCACCCAGGGGGCGAGCGGGGCATACAATGAGCAGTTCTTC. Translation gives CASTQGASGAYNEQFF.

For the CDR3, the DNA is TGTGCCAGCAGGAGGACTAGAATCGGCACAGATACGCAGTATTTT. Protein product: CASRRTRIGTDTQYF. V and J are TRBV7-8 and TRBJ2-3; 7 nucleotides align to TRBD2. The germline gives CDR1 SGHVS, CDR2 FQNEAQ. Trimming at V came to 6 bases and at J to 1 base, leaving 7 bases not matched to a gene. The CDR3 covers 15 residues.

The J gene is TRBJ2-2, the V gene TRBV5-1, with D possibly matching TRBD1 (5 bases). Trimming stripped 4 bases from V and 7 bases from J, with 20 bases between. This CDR3 has 16 residues. Germline loops: CDR1 SGHRS, CDR2 YFSETQ. The CDR3 protein is CASSLRQGGVNGELFF. The DNA for the CDR3 is TGCGCCAGCAGCCTCCGCCAGGGTGGGGTTAACGGGGAGCTGTTTTTT.

This clonotype appeared many times. This chain connects TRBV12-3 or TRBV12-4 to TRBJ2-7; D remains unclear. This CDR3 region has 14 residues. The V end lost 1 base, the J end lost 0 bases, and 7 bases lay between the germline ends. The CDR3 protein is CASSLVGNSYEQYF. The CDR3 DNA follows: TGTGCCAGCAGTTTAGTGGGCAACTCCTACGAGCAGTACTTC.

The chain combines TRBV15 with TRBJ2-2; D is undetermined. Germline values: CDR1 LNHNV, CDR2 YYDKDF (reference sequence). Trimming took 4 bases from V and 6 from J, leaving 12 bases between them. This CDR3 comprises 14 residues. The CDR3, as DNA: TGTGCCACCAGCATCGGTCAGCTTGCCGGGGAGCTGTTTTTT. Its translation: CATSIGQLAGELFF.

The V call is TRBV28, the J call TRBJ2-4; D gene unclear. The V gene's germline CDR1 is MDHEN and CDR2 SYDVKM. CDR3 length equals 13 residues. V lost 6 bases, J lost 9 bases, and 15 bases lay in between. CDR3 sequence reads: CASSPNGVGIQYF. The CDR3 DNA reads TGTGCCAGCAGCCCCAATGGGGTTGGCATTCAGTACTTC.